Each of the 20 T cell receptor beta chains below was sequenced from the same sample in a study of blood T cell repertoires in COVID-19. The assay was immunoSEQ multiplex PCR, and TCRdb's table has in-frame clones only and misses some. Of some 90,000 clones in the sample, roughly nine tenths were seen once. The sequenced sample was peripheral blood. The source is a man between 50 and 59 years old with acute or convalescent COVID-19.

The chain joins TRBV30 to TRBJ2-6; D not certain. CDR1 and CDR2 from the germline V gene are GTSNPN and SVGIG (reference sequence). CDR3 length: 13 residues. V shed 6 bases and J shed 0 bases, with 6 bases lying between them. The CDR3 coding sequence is TGTGCCTGTGCGGACTCTGGGGCCAACGTCCTGACTTTC. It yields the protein CACADSGANVLTF.

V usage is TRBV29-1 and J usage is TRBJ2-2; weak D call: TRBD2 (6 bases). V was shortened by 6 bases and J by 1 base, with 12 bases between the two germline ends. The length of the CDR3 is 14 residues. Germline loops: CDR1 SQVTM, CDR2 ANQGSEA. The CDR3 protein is CSVVLALNTGELFF. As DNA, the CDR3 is TGCAGCGTAGTGCTAGCGTTGAACACCGGGGAGCTGTTTTTT.

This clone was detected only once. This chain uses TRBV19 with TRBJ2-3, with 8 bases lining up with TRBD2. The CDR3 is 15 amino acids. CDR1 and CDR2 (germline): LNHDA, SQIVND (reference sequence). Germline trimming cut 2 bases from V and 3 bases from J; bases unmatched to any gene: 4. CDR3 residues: CASSILAGLTDTQYF. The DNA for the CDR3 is TGTGCCAGTAGTATACTAGCGGGCTTAACAGATACGCAGTATTTT.

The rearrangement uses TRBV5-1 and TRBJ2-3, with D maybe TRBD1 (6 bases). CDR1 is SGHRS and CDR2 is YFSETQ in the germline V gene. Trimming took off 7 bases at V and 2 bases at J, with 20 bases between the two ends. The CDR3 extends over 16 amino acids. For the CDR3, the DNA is TGCGCCAGCCGCAGGGGTTCCCAGGGAAACACAGATACGCAGTATTTT. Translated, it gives CASRRGSQGNTDTQYF. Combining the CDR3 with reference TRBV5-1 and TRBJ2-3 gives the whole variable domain KAGVTQTPRYLIKTRGQQVTLSCSPISGHRSVSWYQQTPGQGLQFLFEYFSETQRNKGNFPGRFSGRQFSNSRSEMNVSTLELGDSALYLCASRRGSQGNTDTQYFGPGTRLTVL.

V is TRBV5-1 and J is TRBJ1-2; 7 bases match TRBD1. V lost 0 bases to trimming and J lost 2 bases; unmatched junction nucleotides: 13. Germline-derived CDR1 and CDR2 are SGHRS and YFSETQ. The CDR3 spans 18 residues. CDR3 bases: TGCGCCAGCAGCTTGGCCCTAATGTGGGACAGCGGAAACTATGGCTACACCTTC. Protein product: CASSLALMWDSGNYGYTF. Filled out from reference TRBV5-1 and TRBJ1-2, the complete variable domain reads KAGVTQTPRYLIKTRGQQVTLSCSPISGHRSVSWYQQTPGQGLQFLFEYFSETQRNKGNFPGRFSGRQFSNSRSEMNVSTLELGDSALYLCASSLALMWDSGNYGYTFGSGTRLTVV.

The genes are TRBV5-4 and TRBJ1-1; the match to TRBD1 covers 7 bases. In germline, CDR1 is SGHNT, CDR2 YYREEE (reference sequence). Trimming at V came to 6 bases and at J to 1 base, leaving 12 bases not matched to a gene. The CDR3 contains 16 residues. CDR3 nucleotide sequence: TGTGCCAGCACCTCGGGTACGGGACAGAGGAACACTGAAGCTTTCTTT. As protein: CASTSGTGQRNTEAFF.

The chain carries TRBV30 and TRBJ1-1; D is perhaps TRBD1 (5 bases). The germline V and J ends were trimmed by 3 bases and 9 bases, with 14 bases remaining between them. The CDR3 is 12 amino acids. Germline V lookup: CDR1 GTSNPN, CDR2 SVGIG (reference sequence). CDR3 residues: CAWSRTGTQAFF. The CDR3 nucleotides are TGTGCCTGGAGCCGAACAGGAACCCAAGCTTTCTTT.

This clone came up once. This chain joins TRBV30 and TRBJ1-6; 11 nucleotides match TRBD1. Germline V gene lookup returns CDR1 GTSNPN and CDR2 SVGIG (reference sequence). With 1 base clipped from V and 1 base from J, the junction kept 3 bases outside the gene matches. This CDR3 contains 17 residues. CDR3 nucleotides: TGTGCCTGGAGTGAAGGACAGGGGGCATCCTATAATTCACCCCTCCACTTT. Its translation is CAWSEGQGASYNSPLHF.

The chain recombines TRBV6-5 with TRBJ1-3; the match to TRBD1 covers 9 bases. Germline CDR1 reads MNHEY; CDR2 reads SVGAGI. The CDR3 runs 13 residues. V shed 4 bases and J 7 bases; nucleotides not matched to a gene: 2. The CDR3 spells CASSFDRGNTIYF. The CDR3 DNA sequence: TGTGCCAGCAGTTTCGACAGGGGGAACACCATATATTTT.

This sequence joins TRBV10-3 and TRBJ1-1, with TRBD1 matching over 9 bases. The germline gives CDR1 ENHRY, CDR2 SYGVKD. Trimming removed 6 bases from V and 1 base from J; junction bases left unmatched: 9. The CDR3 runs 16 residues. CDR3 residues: CAIRVRDRDPNTEAFF. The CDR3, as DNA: TGTGCCATCAGGGTCCGGGACAGGGATCCGAACACTGAAGCTTTCTTT.

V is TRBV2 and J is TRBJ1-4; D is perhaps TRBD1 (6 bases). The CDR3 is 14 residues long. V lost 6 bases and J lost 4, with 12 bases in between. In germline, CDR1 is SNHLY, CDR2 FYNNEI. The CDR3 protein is CASRGTRNNEKLFF. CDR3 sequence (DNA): TGTGCCAGCAGGGGGACAAGGAATAATGAAAAACTGTTTTTT.

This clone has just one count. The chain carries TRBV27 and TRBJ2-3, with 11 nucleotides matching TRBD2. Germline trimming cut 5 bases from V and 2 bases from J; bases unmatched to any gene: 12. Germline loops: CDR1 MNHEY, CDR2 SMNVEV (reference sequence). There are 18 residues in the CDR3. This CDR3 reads CASSPKRGLAANTDTQYF. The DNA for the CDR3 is TGTGCCAGCAGTCCCAAACGGGGACTAGCGGCCAACACAGATACGCAGTATTTT.

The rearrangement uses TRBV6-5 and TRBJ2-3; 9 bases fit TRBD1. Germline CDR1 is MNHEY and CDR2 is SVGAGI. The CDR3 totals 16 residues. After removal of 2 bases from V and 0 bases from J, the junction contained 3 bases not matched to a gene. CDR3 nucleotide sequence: TGTGCCAGCAGTTACGGGACAGGGCAAAGCACAGATACGCAGTATTTT. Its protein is CASSYGTGQSTDTQYF.

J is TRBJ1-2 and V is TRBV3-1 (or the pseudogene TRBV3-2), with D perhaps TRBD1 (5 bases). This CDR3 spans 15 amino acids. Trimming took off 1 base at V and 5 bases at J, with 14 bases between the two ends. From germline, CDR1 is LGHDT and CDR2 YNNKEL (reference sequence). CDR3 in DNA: TGTGCCAGCAGCCAAGTTGTGGGGCCCCTGTATGGCTACACCTTC. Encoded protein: CASSQVVGPLYGYTF.

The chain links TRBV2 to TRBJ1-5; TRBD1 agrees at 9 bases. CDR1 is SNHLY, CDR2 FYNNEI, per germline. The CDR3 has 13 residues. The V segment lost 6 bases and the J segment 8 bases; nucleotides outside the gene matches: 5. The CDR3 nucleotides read TGTGCCAGCAGCCCGGGACAGGGAGAGCCCCAGCATTTT. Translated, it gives CASSPGQGEPQHF. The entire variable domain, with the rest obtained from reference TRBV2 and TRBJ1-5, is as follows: EPEVTQTPSHQVTQMGQEVILRCVPISNHLYFYWYRQILGQKVEFLVSFYNNEISEKSEIFDDQFSVERPDGSNFTLKIRSTKLEDSAMYFCASSPGQGEPQHFGDGTRLSIL.

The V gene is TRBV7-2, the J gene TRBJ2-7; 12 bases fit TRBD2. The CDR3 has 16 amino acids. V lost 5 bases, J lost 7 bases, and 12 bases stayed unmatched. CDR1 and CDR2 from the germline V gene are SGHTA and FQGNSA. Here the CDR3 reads CASSPTLAGGPREQYF. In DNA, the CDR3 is TGTGCCAGCAGCCCCACTCTAGCGGGGGGGCCGAGGGAGCAGTACTTC.

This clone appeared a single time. The CDR3 nucleotides are TGTGCCAGCAGATTAATACAGGGGACTGAAGCTTTCTTT. Translating it yields CASRLIQGTEAFF. This chain uses TRBV6-5 with TRBJ1-1; 7 bases align to TRBD1. Germline CDR1 reads MNHEY; CDR2 reads SVGAGI. The CDR3 length is 13 residues. V lost 6 bases, J lost 5 bases, and 6 bases stayed unmatched.

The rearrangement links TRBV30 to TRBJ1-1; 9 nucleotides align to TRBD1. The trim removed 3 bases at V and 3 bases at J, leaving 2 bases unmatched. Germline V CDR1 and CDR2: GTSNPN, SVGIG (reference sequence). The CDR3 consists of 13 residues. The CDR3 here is CAWRGQGYTEAFF. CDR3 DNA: TGTGCCTGGAGGGGACAGGGTTACACTGAAGCTTTCTTT.

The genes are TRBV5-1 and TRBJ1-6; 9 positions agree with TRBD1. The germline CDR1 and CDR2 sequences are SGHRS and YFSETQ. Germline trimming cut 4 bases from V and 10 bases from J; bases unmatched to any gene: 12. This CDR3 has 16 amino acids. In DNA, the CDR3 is TGCGCCAGCAGCCTAAACGGACAGGGGCAAGGATCACCCCTCCACTTT. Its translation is CASSLNGQGQGSPLHF.

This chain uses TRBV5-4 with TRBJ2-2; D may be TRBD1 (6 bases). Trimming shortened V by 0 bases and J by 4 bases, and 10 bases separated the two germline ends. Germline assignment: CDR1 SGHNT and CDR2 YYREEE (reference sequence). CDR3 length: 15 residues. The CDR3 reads CASSLDTGITGELFF. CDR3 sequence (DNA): TGTGCCAGCAGCTTGGACACAGGGATCACCGGGGAGCTGTTTTTT. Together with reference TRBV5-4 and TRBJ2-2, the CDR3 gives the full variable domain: ETGVTQSPTHLIKTRGQQVTLRCSSQSGHNTVSWYQQALGQGPQFIFQYYREEENGRGNFPPRFSGLQFPNYSSELNVNALELDDSALYLCASSLDTGITGELFFGEGSRLTVL.